This is a list of T cell receptor beta chains from one sample in a study of cytomegalovirus exposure and HLA in healthy donors. Generated by immunoSEQ multiplex PCR, the TCRdb table keeps only in-frame clones and is missing some. Among 100,000 to 150,000 clones, 89% were seen once, and the ten largest hold about 2%. Sequencing was carried out using PBMCs. These TCRs come from a woman younger than 30 in good health and CMV-seronegative. Each CDR3 is given with its conserved first and last residue. Fields, in order: D gene, J gene, V gene, clone size, CDR3 DNA, CDR3 protein. A D gene is named only where the DNA matches it firmly. Some rows mark clone size as missing; the rest say once, few, many or name a class of expanded clone.

NA	TRBJ1-5	TRBV28	NA	TGTGCCAGCAGTTTTAGCCACAATAATCAGCCCCAGCATTTT	CASSFSHNNQPQHF
NA	TRBJ1-4	TRBV27	NA	TGTGCCAGTAGGATAGGGGGAGGGAGTGGTTCTCTGTTTTTT	CASRIGGGSGSLFF
NA	TRBJ2-2	TRBV27	NA	TGTGCCAGCAGTTCGGGACTTTTGACCGGGGAGCTGTTTTTT	CASSSGLLTGELFF
NA	TRBJ1-5	TRBV5-1	NA	TGCGCCAGCAGCGTATACCCACCGGAGAGCCGGCCCCAGCATTTT	CASSVYPPESRPQHF
TRBD2	TRBJ2-7	TRBV2	NA	TGTGCCAGCAGAAAGGGGATAGCGGGAGCCCCCCCCTACGAGCAGTACTTC	CASRKGIAGAPPYEQYF
NA	TRBJ2-5	TRBV29-1	NA	TGCAGCGTGAGGCCCACAAATCAAGAGACCCAGTACTTC	CSVRPTNQETQYF
NA	TRBJ2-3	TRBV2	NA	TGTGCCAGCAGGAGTCTCTTCCCAGATACGCAGTATTTT	CASRSLFPDTQYF
NA	TRBJ1-1	TRBV27	NA	TGTGCCAGCAGTCCCGCGGCATCGCACACTGAAGCTTTCTTT	CASSPAASHTEAFF
TRBD1	TRBJ2-7	TRBV5-1	NA	TGCGCCAGCAGCGTGACAGGGCCCCATAAAGAGCAGTACTTC	CASSVTGPHKEQYF
NA	TRBJ1-1	TRBV2	once	TGTGCCAGCCCCAAGGGTGAGAGGGTATACATGAACACTGAAGCTTTCTTT	CASPKGERVYMNTEAFF
TRBD1	TRBJ1-1	TRBV13	NA	TGTGCCAGCAGCTCGGAGACAGGGATGAACACTGAAGCTTTCTTT	CASSSETGMNTEAFF
TRBD2	TRBJ2-5	TRBV11-3	NA	TGTGCCAGCAGCCCCCGGTCCAGCGGGGGCCAAGAGACCCAGTACTTC	CASSPRSSGGQETQYF
NA	TRBJ2-5	TRBV4-1	NA	TGCGCCAGCAGCCAGCCGGGCAGGAGGGGAAAGACCCAGTACTTC	CASSQPGRRGKTQYF
NA	TRBJ2-1	TRBV2	NA	TGTGCCAGCAGCGCGATCCATGAGCAGTTCTTC	CASSAIHEQFF
TRBD2	TRBJ2-2	TRBV2	once	TGTGCCAGCAGTGAAGAACGGGGGGGCACCGGGGAGCTGTTTTTT	CASSEERGGTGELFF
NA	TRBJ1-5	TRBV6-1	NA	TGTGCCAGCAGAGCGGGACGGGGGGGCAATCAGCCCCAGCATTTT	CASRAGRGGNQPQHF
NA	TRBJ1-5	TRBV30	NA	TGTGCCTGGAGTGTACGGCAGGACAGCCCTATCCAGCATTTT	CAWSVRQDSPIQHF
TRBD2	TRBJ2-3	TRBV19	NA	TGTGCCAGTAGTCCCACTAGCGGGAGAGGGGATACGCAGTATTTT	CASSPTSGRGDTQYF
NA	TRBJ2-3	TRBV11-3	NA	TGTGCCAGCAGCCCCCGACTGGAAGAAGCTAGCACAGATACGCAGTATTTT	CASSPRLEEASTDTQYF
TRBD2	TRBJ2-2	TRBV11-2	NA	TGTGCCAGCAGCTTAACGCGGGAGTACACCGGGGAGCTGTTTTTT	CASSLTREYTGELFF
TRBD2	TRBJ2-7	TRBV29-1	NA	TGCAGCGTCAATTTGGGGGGGGGCTCCTACGAGCAGTACTTC	CSVNLGGGSYEQYF
TRBD1	TRBJ2-1	TRBV19	NA	TGTGCCAGTAACCTGGAGGGACAGGGCCACAATGAGCAGTTCTTC	CASNLEGQGHNEQFF
NA	TRBJ1-2	TRBV5-4	NA	TGTGCCAGCAGCTTAGACTACTATGGCTACACCTTC	CASSLDYYGYTF
NA	TRBJ2-7	TRBV30	NA	TGTGCCTGGAGTTCCTTCCTCGAGCAGTACTTC	CAWSSFLEQYF
TRBD1	TRBJ2-5	TRBV9	NA	TGTGCCAGCAGCGTTGGGCCAGGGGGAGAGACCCAGTACTTC	CASSVGPGGETQYF
TRBD1	TRBJ2-2	TRBV9	NA	TGTGCCAGCAGCGCACTACAGGGGGCGAGCGGCACCGGGGAGCTGTTTTTT	CASSALQGASGTGELFF
NA	TRBJ2-7	TRBV6-1	NA	TGTGCCAGCAGTATAGGGGGGGTTGCCTACGAGCAGTACTTC	CASSIGGVAYEQYF
TRBD1	TRBJ2-2	TRBV11-2	NA	TGTGCCAGCAGATTAGGGGGGACAGGGACCACCGGGGAGCTGTTTTTT	CASRLGGTGTTGELFF
TRBD2	TRBJ2-1	TRBV6-5	NA	TGTGCCAGCTCTCGGGCTAGCGGGAACAATGAGCAGTTCTTC	CASSRASGNNEQFF